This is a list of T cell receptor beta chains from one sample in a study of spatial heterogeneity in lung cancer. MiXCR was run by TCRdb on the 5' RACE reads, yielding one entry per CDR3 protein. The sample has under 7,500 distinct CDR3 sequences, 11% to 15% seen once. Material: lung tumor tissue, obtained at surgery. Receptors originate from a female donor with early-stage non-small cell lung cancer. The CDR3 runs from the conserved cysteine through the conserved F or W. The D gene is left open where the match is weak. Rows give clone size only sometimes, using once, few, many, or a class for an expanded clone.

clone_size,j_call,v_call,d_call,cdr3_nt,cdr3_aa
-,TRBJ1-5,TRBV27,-,TGTGCCAGCAGTTTGTCTAGGGCACAGCCCCAGCATTTT,CASSLSRAQPQHF
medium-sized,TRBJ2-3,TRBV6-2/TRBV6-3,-,TGTGCCAGCAGTAAAACCTACGATAGAGAGGGCACAGATACGCAGTATTTT,CASSKTYDREGTDTQYF
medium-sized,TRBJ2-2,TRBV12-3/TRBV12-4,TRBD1,TGTGCCAGCAGTTTAGGACAGGGCTTCCTTACCGGGGAGCTGTTTTTT,CASSLGQGFLTGELFF
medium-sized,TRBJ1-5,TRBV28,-,TGTGCCAGCAGGGAAAGTCGCAATCAGCCCCAGCATTTT,CASRESRNQPQHF
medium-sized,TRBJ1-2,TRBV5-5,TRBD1,TGTGCCAGCAGCTTGGGGCCGGGACAGGGTACCTATGGCTACACCTTC,CASSLGPGQGTYGYTF
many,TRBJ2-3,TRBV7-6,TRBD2,TGTGCCAGCAGCTCAAGACTAGCGGGGGGAGATACGCAGTATTTT,CASSSRLAGGDTQYF
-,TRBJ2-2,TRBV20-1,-,TGCAGTGCTAGAGATCTAGCGAGTACCGGGGAGCTGTTTTTT,CSARDLASTGELFF
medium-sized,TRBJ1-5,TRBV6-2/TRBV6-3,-,TGTGCCAGTTGGAGCGGTGCGGGGTCGGGGCAGCCCCAGCATTTT,CASWSGAGSGQPQHF
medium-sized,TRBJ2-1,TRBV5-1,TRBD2,TGCGCCAGCAGCTTCGGGGGGGCCCACAATGAGCAGTTCTTC,CASSFGGAHNEQFF
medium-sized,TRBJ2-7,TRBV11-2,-,TGTGCCAGCAGCTTAGTGCTAACATCCTACGAGCAGTACTTC,CASSLVLTSYEQYF
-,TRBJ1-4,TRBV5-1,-,TGCGCCAGCAGCTCTAGCAGGGGCGCGGGAGAAAAACTGTTTTTT,CASSSSRGAGEKLFF
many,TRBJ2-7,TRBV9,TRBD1,TGTGCCAGCAGCCCTCACTTTCAGGGGGCAGGTGAGCAGTACTTC,CASSPHFQGAGEQYF
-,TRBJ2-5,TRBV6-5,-,TGTGCCAGCAGTTCCTCCGGGACGGAAGAGACCCAGTACTTC,CASSSSGTEETQYF
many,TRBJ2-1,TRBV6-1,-,TGTGCCAGCAGTGAGCACAGCGCCGGCCGGGGCTCCTACAATGAGCAGTTCTTC,CASSEHSAGRGSYNEQFF
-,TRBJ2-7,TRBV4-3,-,TGCGCCAGCAGCCAAGAAAACCCGGGCCCATCCTACGAGCAGTACTTC,CASSQENPGPSYEQYF
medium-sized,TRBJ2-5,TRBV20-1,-,TGCAGTGCTTCTCGGGGGCCAGAGACCCAGTACTTC,CSASRGPETQYF
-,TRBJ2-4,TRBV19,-,TGTGCCAGTAGTTCAGGGACTGACTCTCAGTACTTC,CASSSGTDSQYF
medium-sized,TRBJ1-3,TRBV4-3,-,TGCGCCAGCAGCTCCTGGGACACTGGAAACACCATATATTTT,CASSSWDTGNTIYF
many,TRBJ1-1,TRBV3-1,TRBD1,TGTGCCAGCAGCCATGGCAACAGGGGCTATAACACTGAAGCTTTCTTT,CASSHGNRGYNTEAFF
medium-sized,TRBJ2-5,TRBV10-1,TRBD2,TGCGCCAGCAGTGAAGGCACTAGCGAGTGGACCCAGTACTTC,CASSEGTSEWTQYF
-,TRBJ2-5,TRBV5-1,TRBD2,TGCGCCAGCAGGTGGACTAGCGGGAGATTGGAGACCCAGTACTTC,CASRWTSGRLETQYF
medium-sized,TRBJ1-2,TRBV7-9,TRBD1,TGTGCCAGCAGCTTAACCCGGACAGGGGGGTATGGCTACACCTTC,CASSLTRTGGYGYTF
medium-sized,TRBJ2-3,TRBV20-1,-,TGCAGTGCTATGTTCAGATTGAGCACAGATACGCAGTATTTT,CSAMFRLSTDTQYF
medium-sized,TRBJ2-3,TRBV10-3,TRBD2,TGTGCCATCGGGAGGGGGACTAGCCGCCCCGATACGCAGTATTTT,CAIGRGTSRPDTQYF
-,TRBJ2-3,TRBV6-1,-,TGTGCCAGCAGGAGGGACGGCAATACGCAGTATTTT,CASRRDGNTQYF
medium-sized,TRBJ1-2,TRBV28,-,TGTGCCAGCAGTTTAGGTAGGGGTGGATGGTATGGCTACACCTTC,CASSLGRGGWYGYTF
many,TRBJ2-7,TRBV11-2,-,TGTGCCAGCAGCTATTTGACAGCCTACGAGCAGTACTTC,CASSYLTAYEQYF
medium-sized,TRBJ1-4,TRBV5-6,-,TGTGCCAGCAGATTTGCCGGTGGTGAAAAACTGTTTTTT,CASRFAGGEKLFF
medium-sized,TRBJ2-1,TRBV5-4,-,TGTGCCAGCAGGTCCCCTCCGGGGGAACAGTTCTTC,CASRSPPGEQFF
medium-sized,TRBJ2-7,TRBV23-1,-,TGCGCCAGCAGTCAACCTCGGGAGCCCACAGGGCAGTACTTC,CASSQPREPTGQYF
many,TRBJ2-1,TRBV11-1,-,TGTGCCAGCAGCTTAATGGGGGGAAGGTTCTACAATGAGCAGTTCTTC,CASSLMGGRFYNEQFF
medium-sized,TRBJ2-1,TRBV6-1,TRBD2,TGTGCCAGCAGTGAATGGAGTAGCGGGGGGGCCGGATGGCAGTTCTTC,CASSEWSSGGAGWQFF
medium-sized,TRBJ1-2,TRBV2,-,TGTGCCAGCAGTTCCCGGTGGACCCTTTATGGCTACACCTTC,CASSSRWTLYGYTF
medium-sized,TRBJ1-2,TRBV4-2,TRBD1,TGTGCCAGCAAGGGACAGGGTAACTATGGCTACACCTTC,CASKGQGNYGYTF
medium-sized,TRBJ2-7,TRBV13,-,TGTGCCAGCAGCTCCAGGATAGGAGAGCAGTACTTC,CASSSRIGEQYF
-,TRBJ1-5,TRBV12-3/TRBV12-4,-,TGTGCCAGCAGTTTTTCTCTTTTTCAGCCCCAGCATTTT,CASSFSLFQPQHF
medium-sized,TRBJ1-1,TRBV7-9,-,TGTGCCAGCAGCCCCTCCGAGAACACTGAAGCTTTCTTT,CASSPSENTEAFF
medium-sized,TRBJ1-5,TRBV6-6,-,TGTGCCAGCACCAACGATAACGTAGGGAAACAGCCCCAGCATTTT,CASTNDNVGKQPQHF
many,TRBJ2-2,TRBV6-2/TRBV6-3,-,TGTGCCAGCAGGATCAGGGTCCCCGGGGAGCTGTTTTTT,CASRIRVPGELFF